The 2 T cell receptor beta chains in this list originate from one sample, sequenced in a study of tumor-infiltrating lymphocytes in primary liver carcinoma. Researchers generated TCR beta cDNA from 500 ng of total RNA, relying on a constant-region primer. Nested multiplex PCR, run for three rounds with slightly modified ARM-PCR, yielded TCR beta libraries. Rounds one and two of PCR, each of roughly 11 cycles, were primed with TRBV1-TRBV30 forward primers and a C-beta reverse primer. Each CDR3 protein is one row after TCRdb ran MiXCR on the multiplex PCR reads. The repertoire has fewer than 150,000 distinct CDR3 sequences, roughly 69% of them found once; the top ten carry roughly 8.8%. Taking about 20-31 mg of unsorted bulk tissue, the authors co-extracted RNA and DNA. Sequenced material: liver tumor tissue from sampling region 1. Stated subset: tumor region T1, superior pole. Receptors originate from a woman in her fifties or sixties with primary liver carcinoma and hepatitis B virus infection.

The rearrangement joins TRBV20-1 to TRBJ2-7, with a possible D match to TRBD2 (6 bases). The CDR3 sequence is 13 residues long. Germline V gene lookup returns CDR1 DFQATT and CDR2 SNEGSKA (reference sequence). Trimming took 3 bases from V and 2 from J, leaving 11 bases between them. In DNA form, the CDR3 reads TGCAGTGCTAGCGAGGGAGGTACCTACGAGCAGTACTTC. Translating gives CSASEGGTYEQYF.

Notes on this clonotype: At one boundary the junction diverges from the germline segment, which might be a read error. The V and J genes are TRBV4-2 and TRBJ2-7; TRBD1 matches at 7 bases. The CDR3 is made up of 16 amino acids. Germline CDR1 is LGHNA and CDR2 is YNFKEQ. The CDR3: CASSLAQGQSSYERYF. CDR3 bases: TGTGCCAGCAGCCTCGCACAGGGGCAAAGCTCCTACGAGCGGTACTTC.